This TCR beta chain is drawn from a study of human versus mouse CDR3 diversity and MHC coevolution. A few counts support this clone. Assay: immunoSEQ multiplex PCR; the TCRdb copy retains only in-frame clones and omits some. This sample has about 83,000 clones, with 92% found just once. Trimming removed 2 bases from V and 6 bases from J, with 16 bases in between. The length of the CDR3 is 15 residues. Germline values: CDR1 MNHNS, CDR2 SASEGT. This TCR came from a person between 25 and 70 years old in good health. The V call is TRBV6-1, the J call TRBJ1-1; D is unresolved. Material for sequencing was naive CD4+ T cells from blood. The subset is: CD45RO-negative CD62L-positive naive CD4 T cells. DNA for the CDR3: TGTGCCAGCAGTGAATCAAATGTTTACGGGGCTGAAGCTTTCTTT. This gives the protein CASSESNVYGAEAFF.